Listed below are T cell receptor beta chains from one sample, sequenced in a study of early T cells in non-severe SARS-CoV-2 infection. Via MiXCR, TCRdb re-called the 5' RACE reads, giving one row per CDR3 protein. In the table there are 65,000 to 70,000 distinct CDR3 sequences, roughly an eighth of which are singletons. Sequenced input: whole blood. All receptors derive from an adult who was a healthcare worker with PCR-confirmed SARS-CoV-2 infection or an uninfected control (not recorded which). Both conserved end residues are part of each CDR3. The D gene is left open where the match is weak. Clone sizes are given selectively: once, few, many, or a class where the clone is expanded.

v_gene,abundance,j_gene,d_gene,CDR3aa,CDR3nt
TRBV27,many,TRBJ2-5,-,CASSSWPPETQYF,TGTGCCAGCAGTTCCTGGCCTCCAGAGACCCAGTACTTC
TRBV3-1,-,TRBJ2-7,-,CASSQVYGGAYEQYF,TGTGCCAGCAGCCAAGTTTACGGGGGAGCCTACGAGCAGTACTTC
TRBV10-3,-,TRBJ1-2,-,CAISVTENYGYTF,TGTGCCATCAGTGTGACAGAGAACTATGGCTACACCTTC
TRBV5-5,few,TRBJ1-1,TRBD1,CASSFGTGPLGTEAFF,TGTGCCAGCAGCTTCGGGACAGGGCCTCTAGGCACTGAAGCTTTCTTT
TRBV27,few,TRBJ1-5,-,CASSLRDGYNQPQHF,TGTGCCAGCAGTTTACGGGACGGATACAATCAGCCCCAGCATTTT
TRBV6-4,few,TRBJ2-1,TRBD2,CASSDELAGGYNEQFF,TGTGCCAGCAGTGACGAACTAGCGGGGGGGTACAATGAGCAGTTCTTC
TRBV10-2,few,TRBJ1-5,-,CASSEYQSNQPQHF,TGCGCCAGCAGTGAGTATCAAAGCAATCAGCCCCAGCATTTT
TRBV7-2,-,TRBJ1-1,TRBD1,CASSPPRATGTEAFF,TGTGCCAGCAGCCCACCCCGAGCGACAGGGACTGAAGCTTTCTTT
TRBV18,few,TRBJ2-3,-,CASSPSASTVTQYF,TGTGCCAGCTCACCATCGGCCAGTACTGTTACGCAGTATTTT
TRBV11-2,many,TRBJ2-1,TRBD2,CASSKSSGGVVHEQFF,TGTGCCAGCAGCAAATCTAGCGGGGGGGTCGTTCATGAGCAGTTCTTC
TRBV20-1,few,TRBJ1-2,TRBD1,CSARLRQGGYGYTF,TGCAGTGCTAGACTACGACAGGGAGGGTATGGCTACACCTTC
TRBV7-7,-,TRBJ2-7,-,CASSPTPGHEQYF,TGTGCTAGCAGCCCTACCCCGGGTCACGAGCAGTACTTC
TRBV6-6,few,TRBJ2-3,TRBD1,CASSYRTGRTDTQYF,TGTGCCAGCAGTTACAGGACAGGACGCACAGATACGCAGTATTTT
TRBV7-2,-,TRBJ2-3,-,CASSFALTSTDTQYF,TGTGCCAGCAGCTTTGCACTTACTAGCACAGATACGCAGTATTTT
TRBV14,many,TRBJ2-5,TRBD2,CASSQVGRTRETQYF,TGTGCCAGCAGCCAAGTAGGAAGGACTAGAGAGACCCAGTACTTC
TRBV7-2,many,TRBJ1-5,-,CASSVSRAQPQHF,TGTGCCAGCAGCGTGTCCAGGGCTCAGCCCCAGCATTTT
TRBV7-8,few,TRBJ2-2,-,CASSLGGGGTGELFF,TGTGCCAGCAGCTTAGGCGGGGGCGGCACCGGGGAGCTGTTTTTT
TRBV11-2,many,TRBJ2-7,TRBD1,CASSKLQGTFYEQYF,TGTGCCAGCAGCAAATTACAGGGGACCTTCTACGAGCAGTACTTC
TRBV20-1,many,TRBJ2-1,TRBD1,CSARGSTGDIGEQFF,TGCAGTGCTAGAGGCTCGACAGGGGATATAGGTGAGCAGTTCTTC
TRBV5-5,-,TRBJ2-3,TRBD2,CASSLGLAGIADTQYF,TGTGCCAGCAGCTTGGGACTAGCGGGGATAGCAGATACGCAGTATTTT
TRBV14,-,TRBJ2-1,-,CASSQVTLVIGFNEQFF,TGTGCCAGCAGCCAAGTTACCCTAGTCATCGGTTTCAATGAGCAGTTCTTC
TRBV2,many,TRBJ1-5,-,CASGAQGPQFNQPQHF,TGTGCCAGTGGGGCCCAGGGGCCCCAATTTAATCAGCCCCAGCATTTT
TRBV20-1,many,TRBJ1-1,TRBD1,CSARKSGTVNTEAFF,TGCAGTGCCCGAAAGTCCGGGACAGTGAACACTGAAGCTTTCTTT
TRBV2,few,TRBJ2-2,-,CASLTGHGELFF,TGTGCCAGCCTTACTGGACACGGGGAGCTGTTTTTT
TRBV6-1,many,TRBJ1-1,-,CASSVSRRNTEAFF,TGTGCCAGCAGTGTTTCCCGCCGTAACACTGAAGCTTTCTTT
TRBV6-6,many,TRBJ2-5,-,CASSYPDPVGTQYF,TGTGCCAGCAGTTACCCCGACCCAGTCGGGACCCAGTACTTC
TRBV12-3/TRBV12-4,-,TRBJ1-5,-,CASGPSGGNQPQHF,TGTGCCAGCGGCCCCTCGGGGGGCAATCAGCCCCAGCATTTT
TRBV3-1,-,TRBJ2-7,-,CASSQAWTGPYEQYF,TGTGCCAGCAGCCAAGCTTGGACCGGACCCTACGAGCAGTACTTC